What follows are 24 T cell receptor beta chains derived from one specimen sequenced in a study of blood T cells in healthy people across ages. A second PCR, run for about 7 to 12 cycles, used a sample-barcoded 5' primer plus a J-beta primer mix. A single record per CDR3 protein comes from TCRdb applying MiXCR to the 5' RACE reads. Found here are some 750,000 distinct CDR3 sequences, about a fifth of them singletons; the top ten hold 22%. Sample: blood. These receptors all come from a man aged 70 or older in good health.

With regard to this clonotype: A read error may be the cause here, since a much bigger clone is one base away. This CDR3 is CANSSRGLASSYNEQFF. In DNA, the CDR3 is TGTGCCAACAGTTCCAGAGGACTCGCCAGCTCCTACAATGAGCAGTTCTTC. The chain carries TRBV28 and TRBJ2-1; tentatively, D is TRBD2 (5 bases). CDR3 size: 17 residues. The V gene's germline CDR1 is MDHEN and CDR2 SYDVKM.

The V call is TRBV7-9, the J call TRBJ1-1; D is ambiguous. The V and J ends lost 5 bases and 1 base respectively, with 14 bases between them. Germline V CDR1 and CDR2: SEHNR, FQNEAQ (reference sequence). This CDR3 is 15 amino acids long. The CDR3 DNA is TGTGCCAGCAGCCCTATGGCAGTGGGGAACACTGAAGCTTTCTTT. Its translation: CASSPMAVGNTEAFF.

This clonotype was found a few times. The chain couples TRBV27 to TRBJ1-6; 9 bases agree with TRBD1. J gave up 10 bases and V 11 bases, and 9 bases lay outside the gene matches. CDR3 length equals 13 residues. In germline, CDR1 is MNHEY, CDR2 SMNVEV (reference sequence). The CDR3 coding sequence is TGTGCCGTACAGGGACAGGGTGGGTCACCCCTCCACTTT. The encoded protein is CAVQGQGGSPLHF.

This clonotype was counted ten times or more. V is TRBV21-1 and J is TRBJ2-5; the DNA was not compared with TRBD2, the D call given in the table. TRBV21-1 is noted as a pseudogene. The CDR3 has 17 residues. CDR3 in amino acids: CASSAETGTSRMGTQYF. In DNA form, the CDR3 reads TGTGCCAGCAGCGCAGAAACCGGGACTAGTCGTATGGGGACCCAGTACTTC.

CDR3 DNA: TGTGCCAGCAGCTTAGCGACTAGCAGAGGGACCGGGGAGCTGTTTTTT. Protein sequence: CASSLATSRGTGELFF. The V and J genes are TRBV7-6 and TRBJ2-2, with TRBD2 matching 7 bases. Germline lookup yields CDR1 SGHVS and CDR2 FNYEAQ. Trimming removed 0 bases from V and 5 bases from J; junction bases left unmatched: 6. The CDR3 consists of 16 residues.

This chain uses TRBV27 with TRBJ2-1; D is perhaps TRBD2 (6 bases). V lost 3 bases to trimming and J lost 6 bases, with 15 bases between them. Per the germline V gene, CDR1 is MNHEY and CDR2 is SMNVEV (reference sequence). The CDR3 contains 15 residues. The CDR3 loop is CASSLEGMSSNEQFF. In DNA form, the CDR3 reads TGTGCCAGCAGTTTGGAGGGGATGAGCTCCAATGAGCAGTTCTTC.

The V call is TRBV7-9, the J call TRBJ2-5, with a possible D match to TRBD1 (6 bases). The germline V gene has CDR1 SEHNR and CDR2 FQNEAQ (reference sequence). Trimming removed 1 base from V and 2 bases from J, with 17 bases in between. This CDR3 comprises 17 residues. The CDR3 is CASSLDRTEGVQETQYF. The CDR3 DNA follows: TGTGCCAGCAGCTTAGATCGGACCGAGGGGGTTCAAGAGACCCAGTACTTC.

The chain combines TRBV5-6 with TRBJ2-1; 8 positions agree with TRBD2. Germline trimming cut 1 base from V and 3 bases from J; bases unmatched to any gene: 3. Germline assignment: CDR1 SGHDT and CDR2 YYEEEE. The length of the CDR3 is 15 residues. CDR3 sequence: CASSLFAGGYNEQFF. The DNA for the CDR3 is TGTGCCAGCAGCTTGTTTGCGGGGGGCTACAATGAGCAGTTCTTC.

This chain uses TRBV20-1 with TRBJ2-1; D unresolved. The better agreement between TRBJ2-7 and the DNA end casts doubt on the J call. The CDR3 totals 11 residues. The germline CDR1 and CDR2 sequences are DFQATT and SNEGSKA (reference sequence). Written as DNA, the CDR3 is TGCAGTGCCAGTAGTTGGGACGAGCAGTACTTC. Its translation: CSASSWDEQYF.

This clonotype was found a few times. The chain links TRBV12-3 or TRBV12-4 to TRBJ1-1; maybe TRBD1 (6 bases). This CDR3 comprises 12 residues. V was shortened by 3 bases and J by 10 bases, with 12 bases between the two germline ends. CDR3: CASSFVGGIAFF. CDR3 coding DNA: TGTGCCAGCAGTTTTGTCGGGGGCATAGCTTTCTTT.

The chain joins TRBV7-8 to TRBJ2-5; D perhaps matches TRBD1 (5 bases). The DNA end favors TRBJ2-1, so the J call may be wrong. The germline V gene encodes CDR1 SGHVS and CDR2 FQNEAQ. The CDR3 has 16 amino acids. The CDR3 is CASSKTTGEVDHEQFF. As DNA, the CDR3 is TGTGCCAGCAGCAAGACCACAGGTGAGGTGGACCATGAGCAGTTCTTC.

The chain couples TRBV6-2 or TRBV6-3 to TRBJ2-1, with unresolved D. In germline, CDR1 is MNHEY, CDR2 SVGEGT. The CDR3 extends over 16 amino acids. The V end lost 1 base, the J end lost 0 bases, and 10 bases lay between the germline ends. The CDR3 reads CASSYLLKSSYNEQFF. CDR3 coding DNA: TGTGCCAGCAGTTACTTACTAAAGAGCTCCTACAATGAGCAGTTCTTC.

This sequence joins TRBV29-1 and TRBJ2-4; the D gene is possibly TRBD2 (6 bases). There are 18 residues in the CDR3. Germline CDR1 SQVTM, CDR2 ANQGSEA. V lost 2 bases to trimming and J lost 3 bases, with 23 bases between them. DNA for the CDR3: TGCAGCGTTGAAACACCTCGTGGAGGGAGGAGGGTCAAAAACATTCAGTACTTC. It translates to CSVETPRGGRRVKNIQYF.

CDR3 in amino acids: CASSADGWSEAFF. CDR3 DNA: TGTGCCAGTAGTGCTGATGGGTGGTCTGAAGCTTTCTTT. V and J are TRBV19 and TRBJ1-1; D is unclear. The germline V and J ends were trimmed by 5 bases and 6 bases, with 13 bases remaining between them. CDR1 and CDR2 (germline): LNHDA, SQIVND (reference sequence). The CDR3 runs 13 residues.

This clonotype turned up a few times. The chain is built from TRBV20-1 and TRBJ1-2, with D possibly TRBD1 on 6 matching bases. Germline V gene lookup returns CDR1 DFQATT and CDR2 SNEGSKA (reference sequence). This CDR3 spans 12 amino acids. V was cut by 1 base and J by 6 bases, with 9 bases left in between. DNA for the CDR3: TGCAGTGCTAGAGGTCGGACAGATGGCTACACCTTC. Translated, it gives CSARGRTDGYTF.

The gene calls are TRBV10-3 and TRBJ2-7, with 9 bases aligning to TRBD2. CDR3 length equals 15 residues. Per the germline V gene, CDR1 is ENHRY and CDR2 is SYGVKD. V lost 0 bases and J lost 4; bases outside the gene matches: 4. CDR3 sequence (DNA): TGTGCCATCAGTGAGTCTACTAGCGGGTTATACGAGCAGTACTTC. Translating it yields CAISESTSGLYEQYF.

V usage is TRBV5-1 and J usage is TRBJ1-1, with D perhaps matching TRBD1 (5 bases). V lost 5 bases to trimming and J lost 3 bases, with 17 bases between them. The CDR3 is made up of 15 amino acids. CDR1 and CDR2 (germline): SGHRS, YFSETQ. CDR3 in amino acids: CASRRGGDWDTEAFF. The CDR3 DNA is TGCGCCAGCAGGCGGGGGGGTGATTGGGACACTGAAGCTTTCTTT.

The gene calls are TRBV6-6 and TRBJ1-2; TRBD1 matches 7 bases. The J segment lost 1 base and the V segment lost 4 bases, leaving 9 bases of the junction unmatched. The CDR3 totals 16 residues. Germline V lookup: CDR1 MNHNY, CDR2 SVGAGI (reference sequence). The CDR3 is CASSSQGRRNNYGYTF. DNA of the CDR3: TGTGCCAGCAGTTCACAGGGGAGGAGGAATAACTATGGCTACACCTTC.

This clonotype was counted a few times. This chain joins TRBV11-2 and TRBJ2-5, with 9 bases fitting TRBD1. Losses at the gene ends were 5 bases for V and 5 bases for J; bases not matched to a gene: 15. In germline, CDR1 is SGHAT, CDR2 FQNNGV. This CDR3 has 17 residues. This CDR3 reads CASSPGQGLGLWETQYF. The CDR3 nucleotides are TGTGCCAGCAGCCCCGGACAGGGGTTGGGGCTCTGGGAGACCCAGTACTTC.

This clonotype was seen more than once but under ten times. The chain carries TRBV7-9 and TRBJ1-2; no reliable D call. Germline V gene sequence: CDR1 SEHNR, CDR2 FQNEAQ (reference sequence). Trimming pared 5 bases from V and 2 bases from J, leaving 9 bases between. CDR3 length: 13 amino acids. The CDR3, as DNA: TGTGCCAGCAGCGGATACAAGAACTATGGCTACACCTTC. This translates into CASSGYKNYGYTF. The full variable domain, in which reference TRBV7-9 and TRBJ1-2 provide the parts outside the CDR3, is DTGVSQNPRHKITKRGQNVTFRCDPISEHNRLYWYRQTLGQGPEFLTYFQNEAQLEKSRLLSDRFSAERPKGSFSTLEIQRTEQGDSAMYLCASSGYKNYGYTFGSGTRLTVV.

This clonotype was seen more than once but under ten times. The chain joins TRBV7-2 to TRBJ1-4; no definite D call. The CDR3 is 12 residues long. The V and J ends lost 5 bases and 8 bases respectively, with 9 bases between them. Germline loops: CDR1 SGHTA, CDR2 FQGNSA. The CDR3 loop is CASSPYREKLFF. The CDR3 DNA reads TGTGCCAGCAGCCCCTACCGGGAAAAACTGTTTTTT.

This clonotype was found a few times. This sequence joins TRBV5-1 and TRBJ2-1, with TRBD2 matching over 8 bases. Germline loops: CDR1 SGHRS, CDR2 YFSETQ. The ends lost 0 bases at V and 1 base at J; junction bases unmatched: 9. The CDR3 extends over 18 amino acids. CDR3 in DNA: TGCGCCAGCAGCTTGGTCTCGGCGGGGGGCGGTTCCTACAATGAGCAGTTCTTC. Its translation is CASSLVSAGGGSYNEQFF.

In its sample, this clonotype was seen a few times. This chain joins TRBV7-2 and TRBJ2-5; no firm D call. CDR3 length: 16 amino acids. Trimming left V 3 bases short and J 2 bases short, with 16 bases between. Germline V gene data show CDR1 as SGHTA and CDR2 as FQGNSA. CDR3 region: CASSFSVLTSQETQYF. The CDR3, as DNA: TGTGCCAGCAGCTTTAGTGTCCTAACTTCACAAGAGACCCAGTACTTC.

The chain employs TRBV7-9 and TRBJ1-4; no firm D call. The germline CDR1 and CDR2 sequences are SEHNR and FQNEAQ (reference sequence). CDR3 length: 15 residues. The ends were cut back, 1 base at V and 8 bases at J, with 14 bases in the middle. The CDR3 region has the DNA TGTGCCAGCAGCTTAGGCGATCCCTCCAACGAAAAACTGTTTTTT. Its protein is CASSLGDPSNEKLFF. Full variable domain (missing parts from reference TRBV7-9 and TRBJ1-4): DTGVSQNPRHKITKRGQNVTFRCDPISEHNRLYWYRQTLGQGPEFLTYFQNEAQLEKSRLLSDRFSAERPKGSFSTLEIQRTEQGDSAMYLCASSLGDPSNEKLFFGSGTQLSVL.